This T cell receptor (beta chain) is from a study of neoadjuvant nivolumab and ipilimumab in lung cancer (dated by TCRdb to 2019 to 2021). The study in broad terms: Intravenous nivolumab was dosed at 3 mg/kg on days 1, 15 and 29, and in the combination arm ipilimumab 1 mg/kg was added on day 1 only. The primary trial endpoint was the major pathologic response (MPR) rate in the intention-to-treat population in each study arm. In the trial, 45 or so patients with operable NSCLC were treated, of whom some 23 were randomized to nivolumab monotherapy and some 20 to nivolumab plus ipilimumab. The study compared TCR repertoires in pretherapy (baseline) peripheral blood with TCR repertoires in tumors resected at surgery following neoadjuvant immune checkpoint blockade. Matched pretherapy and resected tumor pairs were analyzed for seven patients: four treated with nivolumab and three with nivolumab plus ipilimumab.

What the study reported, not specific to this receptor: From pretherapy to surgery, tumor T-cell richness and clonality went up in three of three dual-therapy tumors, versus only two of four nivolumab-treated tumors. Richness in tumors resected after neoadjuvant therapy showed a positive correlation with pretherapy blood TCR richness (Spearman R ~ 0.78). No significant correlation was found between TCR clonality and pathologic tumor regression, and only one major-pathologic-response sample was available for the clonality analysis. Compared with tumor-adjacent uninvolved lung, resected tumors had greater TCR richness and clonality, and increases showed up in more of the dual-therapy-treated tumors. TCR sequencing was performed in a small number of samples.

Receptor amplification or capture employed the immunoSEQ multiplex PCR assay. The paper's processing steps were these. Richness and clonality were used to summarize the repertoires, and clones that significantly expanded or contracted between pre- and post-therapy samples were identified. The table comes from immuneACCESS by way of TCRdb, which keeps in-frame sequences with V and J called. Part of the clones is missing from these tables; in studies checked, under half for an unresolved V gene and the rest for unknown reasons. The V and J calls and the clone size are those of that table, but D and trimming were determined from the DNA. This sample holds under 15,000 clones; about two thirds were observed only once. Jointly, the top ten make up under 30% of the sample. Comments on this clone: Its antigen remains unidentified. No qualities accompany the bases; no much larger clone lies one base away.

CDR1 SGHRS and CDR2 YFSETQ were looked up in the germline V gene. Clipping removes 4 bases from V and 7 bases from J, with 12 as the unmatched junction base count. The CDR3, from cysteine to phenylalanine, totals 15 residues. Left in the record is the CDR3 DNA by itself, 45 bases read in frame from the first base. Per the publication, the time point label means: at surgical resection after neoadjuvant nivolumab +/- ipilimumab. Samples were obtained from the phase 2 randomized NEOSTAR trial, in which neoadjuvant nivolumab or nivolumab plus ipilimumab followed by surgery was tested in operable NSCLC. The TCR sequence derives from an adult with non-small cell lung cancer. Sequences were derived from peripheral blood, sampled after neoadjuvant nivolumab, alone or with ipilimumab, at or shortly before surgery. The V and J genes are TRBV5-1 and TRBJ2-7; 9 junctional bases match TRBD2. The DNA sequence reads TGCGCCAGCAGCAGTCGACTAGCGGCAAAGGGAGAGCAGTACTTC. It specifies CASSSRLAAKGEQYF.